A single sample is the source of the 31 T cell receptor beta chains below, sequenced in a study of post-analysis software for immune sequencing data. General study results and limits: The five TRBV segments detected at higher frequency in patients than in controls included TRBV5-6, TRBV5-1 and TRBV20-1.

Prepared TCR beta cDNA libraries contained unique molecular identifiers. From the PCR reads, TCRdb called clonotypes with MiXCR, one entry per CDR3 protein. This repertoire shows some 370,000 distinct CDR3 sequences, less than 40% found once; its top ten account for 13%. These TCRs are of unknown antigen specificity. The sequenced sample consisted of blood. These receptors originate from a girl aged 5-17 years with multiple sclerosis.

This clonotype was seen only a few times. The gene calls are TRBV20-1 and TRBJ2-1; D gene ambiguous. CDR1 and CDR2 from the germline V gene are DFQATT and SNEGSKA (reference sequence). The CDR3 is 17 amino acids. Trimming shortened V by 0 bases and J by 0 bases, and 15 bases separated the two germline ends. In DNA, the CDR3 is TGCAGTGCTAGAGATCCAAAGTCCTTGAGCTCCTACAATGAGCAGTTCTTC. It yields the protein CSARDPKSLSSYNEQFF.

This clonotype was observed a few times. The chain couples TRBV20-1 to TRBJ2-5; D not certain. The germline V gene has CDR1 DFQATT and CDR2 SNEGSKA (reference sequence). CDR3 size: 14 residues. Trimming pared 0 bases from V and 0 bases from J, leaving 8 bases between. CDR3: CSARESENQETQYF. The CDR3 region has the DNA TGCAGTGCTAGAGAGTCAGAAAACCAAGAGACCCAGTACTTC.

DNA of the CDR3: TGTGCCAGCAGCCCCGGACAGCCTGGTCTGGAGCAGTACTTC. Translated: CASSPGQPGLEQYF. The rearrangement joins TRBV9 to TRBJ2-7; a possible D gene is TRBD1 (6 bases). In germline, CDR1 is SGDLS, CDR2 YYNGEE. V was clipped by 4 bases and J by 7 bases, with 18 bases between them. The CDR3 runs 14 residues.

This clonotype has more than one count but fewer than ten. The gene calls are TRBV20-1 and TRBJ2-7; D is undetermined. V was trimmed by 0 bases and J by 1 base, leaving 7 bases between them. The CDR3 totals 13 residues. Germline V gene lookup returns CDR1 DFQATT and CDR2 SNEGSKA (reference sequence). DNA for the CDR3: TGCAGTGCTAGAGATAAACCATCCTACGAGCAGTACTTC. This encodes CSARDKPSYEQYF.

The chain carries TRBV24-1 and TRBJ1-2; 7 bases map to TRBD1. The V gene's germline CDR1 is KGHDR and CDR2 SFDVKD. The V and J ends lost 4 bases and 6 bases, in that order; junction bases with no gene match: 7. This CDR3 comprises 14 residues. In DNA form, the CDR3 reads TGTGCCACCAGTGACCCGGACAGGTACGATGGCTACACCTTC. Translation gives CATSDPDRYDGYTF.

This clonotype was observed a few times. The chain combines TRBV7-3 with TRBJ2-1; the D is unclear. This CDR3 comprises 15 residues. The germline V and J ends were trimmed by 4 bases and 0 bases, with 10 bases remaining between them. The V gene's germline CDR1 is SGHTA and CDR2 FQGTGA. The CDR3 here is CASSSWASSYNEQFF. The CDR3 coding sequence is TGTGCCAGCAGCTCTTGGGCGAGCTCCTACAATGAGCAGTTCTTC.

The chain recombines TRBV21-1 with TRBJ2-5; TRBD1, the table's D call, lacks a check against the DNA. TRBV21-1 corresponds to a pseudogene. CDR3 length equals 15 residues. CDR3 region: CASSKADRAGKTQYF. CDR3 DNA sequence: TGTGCCAGCAGCAAAGCCGACAGGGCTGGGAAGACCCAGTACTTC.

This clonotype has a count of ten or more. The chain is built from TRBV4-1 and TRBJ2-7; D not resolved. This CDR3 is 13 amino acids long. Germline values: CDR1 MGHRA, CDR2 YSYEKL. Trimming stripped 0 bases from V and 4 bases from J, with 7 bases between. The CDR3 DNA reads TGCGCCAGCAGCCAAGAACGCCGGTACGAGCAGTACTTC. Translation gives CASSQERRYEQYF.

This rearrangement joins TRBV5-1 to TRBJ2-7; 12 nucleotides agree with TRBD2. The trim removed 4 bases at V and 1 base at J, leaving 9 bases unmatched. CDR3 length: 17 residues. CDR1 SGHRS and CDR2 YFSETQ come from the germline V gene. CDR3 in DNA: TGCGCCAGCAGCCCCCGGTCGACTAGCGGGGGATCCTACGAGCAGTACTTC. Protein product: CASSPRSTSGGSYEQYF.

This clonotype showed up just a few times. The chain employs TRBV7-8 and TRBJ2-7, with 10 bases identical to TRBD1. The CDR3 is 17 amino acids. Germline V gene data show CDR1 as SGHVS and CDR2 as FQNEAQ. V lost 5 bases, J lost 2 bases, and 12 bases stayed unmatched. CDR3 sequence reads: CASSEDPGQGRTYEQYF. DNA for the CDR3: TGTGCCAGCAGCGAAGATCCGGGACAGGGGCGAACCTACGAGCAGTACTTC.

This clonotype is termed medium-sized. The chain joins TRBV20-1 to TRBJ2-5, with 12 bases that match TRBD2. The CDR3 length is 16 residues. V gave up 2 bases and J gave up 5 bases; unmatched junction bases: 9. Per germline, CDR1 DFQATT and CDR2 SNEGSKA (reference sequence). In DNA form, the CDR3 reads TGCAGTGCTAGAAACCCTAGCGGGGGGGCGGCGGAGACCCAGTACTTC. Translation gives CSARNPSGGAAETQYF.

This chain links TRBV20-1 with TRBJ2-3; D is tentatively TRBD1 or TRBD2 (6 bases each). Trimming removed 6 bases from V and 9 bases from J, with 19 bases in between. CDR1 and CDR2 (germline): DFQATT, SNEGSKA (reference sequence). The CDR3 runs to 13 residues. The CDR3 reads CSATKTVGGTQYF. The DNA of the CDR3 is TGCAGTGCCACCAAGACGGTGGGGGGCACGCAGTATTTT.

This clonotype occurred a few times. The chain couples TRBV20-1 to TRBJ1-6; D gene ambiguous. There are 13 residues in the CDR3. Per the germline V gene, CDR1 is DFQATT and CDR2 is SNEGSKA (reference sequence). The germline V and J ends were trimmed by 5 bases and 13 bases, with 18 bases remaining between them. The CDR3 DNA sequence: TGCAGTGCTCCGCCCCTGGTTGGGAGTCCCCTCCACTTT. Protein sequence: CSAPPLVGSPLHF.

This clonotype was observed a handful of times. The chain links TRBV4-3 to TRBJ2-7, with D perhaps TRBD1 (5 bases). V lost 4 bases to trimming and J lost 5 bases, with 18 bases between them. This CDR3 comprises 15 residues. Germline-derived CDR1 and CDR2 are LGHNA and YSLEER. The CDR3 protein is CASSRRRAGRHEQYF. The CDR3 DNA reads TGCGCCAGCAGCCGCCGAAGGGCAGGGCGCCACGAGCAGTACTTC.

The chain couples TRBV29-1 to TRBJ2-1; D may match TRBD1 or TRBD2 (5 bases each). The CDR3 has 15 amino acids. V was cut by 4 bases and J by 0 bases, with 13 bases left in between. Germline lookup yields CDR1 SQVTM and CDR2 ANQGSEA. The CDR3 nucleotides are TGCAGCGTTGGGCCGGGACGTAGCTCCTACAATGAGCAGTTCTTC. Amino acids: CSVGPGRSSYNEQFF.

The CDR3 loop is CSARGDRGPTYGYTF. CDR3 sequence (DNA): TGCAGTGCTAGAGGAGACAGGGGGCCTACCTATGGCTACACCTTC. The V and J genes are TRBV20-1 and TRBJ1-2, with 10 bases identical to TRBD1. CDR1 and CDR2 (germline): DFQATT, SNEGSKA (reference sequence). The J segment lost 4 bases and the V segment lost 1 base, leaving 6 bases of the junction unmatched. The CDR3 extends over 15 amino acids.

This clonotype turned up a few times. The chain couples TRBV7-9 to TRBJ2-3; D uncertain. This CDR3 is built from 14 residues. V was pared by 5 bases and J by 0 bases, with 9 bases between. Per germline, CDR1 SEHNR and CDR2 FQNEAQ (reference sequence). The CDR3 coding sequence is TGTGCCAGCAGCAATTCTCCTAGCACAGATACGCAGTATTTT. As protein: CASSNSPSTDTQYF.

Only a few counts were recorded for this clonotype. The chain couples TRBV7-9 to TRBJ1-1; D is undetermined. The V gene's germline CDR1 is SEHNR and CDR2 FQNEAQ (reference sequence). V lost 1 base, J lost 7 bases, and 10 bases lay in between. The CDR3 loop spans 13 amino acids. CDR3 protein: CASSLEGGNEAFF. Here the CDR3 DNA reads TGTGCCAGCAGCTTAGAGGGAGGGAATGAAGCTTTCTTT.

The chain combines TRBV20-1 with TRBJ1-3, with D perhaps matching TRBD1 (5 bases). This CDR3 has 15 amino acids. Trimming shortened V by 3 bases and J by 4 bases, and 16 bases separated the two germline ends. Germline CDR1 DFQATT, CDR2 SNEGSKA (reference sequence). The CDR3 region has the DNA TGCAGTGCTAGTGGGGTGGAAGGGACCGGAAACACCATATATTTT. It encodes CSASGVEGTGNTIYF.

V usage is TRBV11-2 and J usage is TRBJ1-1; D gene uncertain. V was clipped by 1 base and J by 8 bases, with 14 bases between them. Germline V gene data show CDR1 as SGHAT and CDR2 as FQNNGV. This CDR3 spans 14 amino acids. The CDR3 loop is CASSLVGVGPEAFF. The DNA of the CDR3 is TGTGCCAGCAGCTTAGTCGGGGTGGGCCCAGAAGCTTTCTTT.

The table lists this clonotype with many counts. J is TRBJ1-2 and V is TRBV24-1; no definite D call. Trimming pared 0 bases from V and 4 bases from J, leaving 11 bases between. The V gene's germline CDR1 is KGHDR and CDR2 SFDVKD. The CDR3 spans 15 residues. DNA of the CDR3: TGTGCCACCAGTGATTTGCTCGGGCAGTCCTATGGCTACACCTTC. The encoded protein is CATSDLLGQSYGYTF.

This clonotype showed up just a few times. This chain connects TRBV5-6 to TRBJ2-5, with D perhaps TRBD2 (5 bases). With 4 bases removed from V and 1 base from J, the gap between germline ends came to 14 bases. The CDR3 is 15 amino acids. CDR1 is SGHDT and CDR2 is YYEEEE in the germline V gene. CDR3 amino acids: CASSPLGDSQETQYF. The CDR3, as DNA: TGTGCCAGCAGCCCCCTGGGAGACTCCCAAGAGACCCAGTACTTC.

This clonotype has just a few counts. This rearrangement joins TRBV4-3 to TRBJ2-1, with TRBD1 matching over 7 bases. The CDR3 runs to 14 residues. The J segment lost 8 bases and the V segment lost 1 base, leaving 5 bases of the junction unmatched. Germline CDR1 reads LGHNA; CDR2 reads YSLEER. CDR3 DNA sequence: TGCGCCAGCAGCCAAGGACAGGGTCCGTATGAGCAGTTCTTC. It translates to CASSQGQGPYEQFF.

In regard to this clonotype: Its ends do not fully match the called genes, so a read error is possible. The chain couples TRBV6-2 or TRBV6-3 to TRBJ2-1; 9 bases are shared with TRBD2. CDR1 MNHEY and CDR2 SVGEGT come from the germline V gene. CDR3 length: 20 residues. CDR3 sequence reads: CASSYSKRAGGLLSYNEQFF. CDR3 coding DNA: TGTGCCAGCAGTTACTCGAAAAGGGCGGGGGGGCTTCTCTCCTACAATGAACAGTTCTTC.

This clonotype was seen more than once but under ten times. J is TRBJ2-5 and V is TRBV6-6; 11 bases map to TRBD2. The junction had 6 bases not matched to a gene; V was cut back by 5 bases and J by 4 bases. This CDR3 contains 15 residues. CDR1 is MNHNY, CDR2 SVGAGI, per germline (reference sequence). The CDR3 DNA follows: TGTGCCAGCAGTAAGACTAGCGGGAACTCAGAGACCCAGTACTTC. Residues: CASSKTSGNSETQYF.

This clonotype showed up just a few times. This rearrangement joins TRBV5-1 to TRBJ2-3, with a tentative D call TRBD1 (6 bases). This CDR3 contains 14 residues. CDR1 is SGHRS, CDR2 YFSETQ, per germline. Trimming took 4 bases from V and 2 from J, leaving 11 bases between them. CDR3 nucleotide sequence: TGCGCCAGCAGCCTTACAGGGCACACAGATACGCAGTATTTT. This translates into CASSLTGHTDTQYF.

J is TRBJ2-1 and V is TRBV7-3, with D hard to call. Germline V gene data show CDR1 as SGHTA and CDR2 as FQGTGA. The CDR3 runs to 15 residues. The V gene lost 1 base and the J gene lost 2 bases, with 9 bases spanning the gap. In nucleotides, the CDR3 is TGTGCCAGCAGCTTAATTGGCGGTACCTACAATGAGCAGTTCTTC. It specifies CASSLIGGTYNEQFF.

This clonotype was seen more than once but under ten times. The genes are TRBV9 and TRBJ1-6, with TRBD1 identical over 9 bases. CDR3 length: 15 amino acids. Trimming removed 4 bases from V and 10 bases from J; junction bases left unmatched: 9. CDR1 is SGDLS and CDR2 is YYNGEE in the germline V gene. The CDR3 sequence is CASSPGQGLGSPLHF. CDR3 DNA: TGTGCCAGCAGCCCGGGACAGGGCTTGGGATCACCCCTCCACTTT.

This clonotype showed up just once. CDR3 nucleotides: TGTGCCAGCAGCTTAGCGGACAAGGGATGGGACACAGATACGCAGTATTTT. It translates to CASSLADKGWDTDTQYF. V gene TRBV7-9 combines with J gene TRBJ2-3; possible D gene TRBD1, 5 bases. V lost 0 bases to trimming and J lost 2 bases, with 15 bases between them. The CDR3 runs 17 residues. From germline, CDR1 is SEHNR and CDR2 FQNEAQ (reference sequence).

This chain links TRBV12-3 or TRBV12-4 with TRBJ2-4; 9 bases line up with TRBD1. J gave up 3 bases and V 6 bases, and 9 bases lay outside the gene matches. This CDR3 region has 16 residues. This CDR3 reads CASRTGGPLGKNIQYF. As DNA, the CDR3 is TGTGCCAGCAGGACAGGGGGACCTCTCGGCAAAAACATTCAGTACTTC.

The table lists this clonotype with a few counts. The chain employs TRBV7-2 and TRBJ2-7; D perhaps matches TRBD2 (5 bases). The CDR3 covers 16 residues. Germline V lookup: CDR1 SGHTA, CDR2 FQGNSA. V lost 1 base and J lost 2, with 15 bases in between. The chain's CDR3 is CASSLEGLPRAYEQYF. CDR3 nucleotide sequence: TGTGCCAGCAGCTTAGAAGGACTCCCCCGGGCCTACGAGCAGTACTTC.